This T cell receptor beta chain was found in a study of STAT5B mutations in CD4+ large granular lymphocyte leukemia. Study results and limitations: The CD4+ versus CD8+ T-LGLL clonality difference may reflect limited sample size. Top patient clones used TRBV06 genes more often: 8/27 versus 2/35 in controls. Main leukemic clonotypes were patient-specific, but roughly 26% appeared at low frequency elsewhere.

The germline gives CDR1 SEHNR, CDR2 FQNEAQ (reference sequence). Trimming shortened V by 3 bases and J by 5 bases, and 10 bases separated the two germline ends. The CDR3 sequence is 13 residues long. A word on this clone: Its target is unknown.

Sequencing was at survey level. The protocol was immunoSEQ multiplex PCR, while the TCRdb copy is restricted to in-frame clones and leaves out a portion. The sample carries about 20,000 clones, 82% recorded once. This sequence was found in a human donor in good health. This rearrangement joins TRBV7-9 to TRBJ2-5; D call uncertain. The specimen was CD4+ T cells from blood buffy coats. CDR3 in amino acids: CASSFLGPETQYF. The CDR3 region has the DNA TGTGCCAGCAGCTTTTTAGGACCGGAGACCCAGTACTTC.